This TCR beta chain is from a study of shared clonotypes between healthy human individuals. Study results and caveats: Shared clonotypes across all four donors exceeded non-shared ones in generation probability. The rarefaction results pointed to incomplete sorted-subset sequencing despite large depth.

The CDR3 extends over 16 amino acids. Trimming pared 5 bases from V and 4 bases from J, leaving 18 bases between. Germline lookup yields CDR1 MDHEN and CDR2 SYDVKM. Notes on this clone: The antigen remains unidentified.

Researchers partitioned CD4+ cells into CD45RA+ naive and CD45RA-negative memory subsets. Template for every sorted-subset replicate PCR totaled about 200 ng DNA, 25,000 to 30,000 T cell genomes. TCRdb keeps only in-frame clones here, not all; method: immunoSEQ multiplex PCR. The data show 1.4 million or so clones, approximately 98.5% seen once. The chain links TRBV28 to TRBJ1-5, with D tentatively TRBD1 (5 bases). The sample was naive CD4+ T cells sorted from blood. The subset denotes: CD45RA+ positively selected. The receptor was isolated from a man between 25 and 39 years old in good health. The CDR3, as DNA: TGTGCCAGCAGTCCGCAGGGTGTTGGCAGTAATCAGCCCCAGCATTTT. It specifies CASSPQGVGSNQPQHF.